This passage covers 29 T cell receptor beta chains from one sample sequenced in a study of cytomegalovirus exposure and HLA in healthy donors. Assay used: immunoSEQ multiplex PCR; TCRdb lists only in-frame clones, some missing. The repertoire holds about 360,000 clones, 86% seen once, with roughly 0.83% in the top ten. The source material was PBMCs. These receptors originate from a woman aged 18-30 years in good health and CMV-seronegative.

This chain's CDR3 is CASSSPLRFRWEKLFF. The CDR3 DNA is TGTGCCAGCAGTTCCCCGCTCAGGTTTCGATGGGAAAAACTGTTTTTT. The chain carries TRBV28 and TRBJ1-4; D is undetermined. Germline V gene sequence: CDR1 MDHEN, CDR2 SYDVKM. CDR3 size: 16 residues. Trimming took off 4 bases at V and 8 bases at J, with 20 bases between the two ends.

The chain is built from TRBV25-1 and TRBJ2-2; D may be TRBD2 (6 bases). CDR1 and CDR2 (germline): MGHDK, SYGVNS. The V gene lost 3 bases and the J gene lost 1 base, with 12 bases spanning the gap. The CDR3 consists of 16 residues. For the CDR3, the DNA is TGTGCCAGCAGTGACGTGGCGGGGAGGAACACCGGGGAGCTGTTTTTT. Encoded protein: CASSDVAGRNTGELFF.

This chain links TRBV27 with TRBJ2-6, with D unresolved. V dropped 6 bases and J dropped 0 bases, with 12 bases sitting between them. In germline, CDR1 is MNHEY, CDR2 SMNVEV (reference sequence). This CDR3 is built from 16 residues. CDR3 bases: TGTGCCAGCAGCCACGGTGTCCCCTCTGGGGCCAACGTCCTGACTTTC. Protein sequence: CASSHGVPSGANVLTF. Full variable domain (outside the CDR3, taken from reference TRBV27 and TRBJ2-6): EAQVTQNPRYLITVTGKKLTVTCSQNMNHEYMSWYRQDPGLGLRQIYYSMNVEVTDKGDVPEGYKVSRKEKRNFPLILESPSPNQTSLYFCASSHGVPSGANVLTFGAGSRLTVL.

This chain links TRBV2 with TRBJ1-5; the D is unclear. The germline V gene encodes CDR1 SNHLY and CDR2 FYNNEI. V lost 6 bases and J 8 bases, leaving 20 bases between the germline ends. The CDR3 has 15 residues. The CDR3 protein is CASRPRGQFAEPQHF. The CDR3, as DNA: TGTGCCAGCAGACCTCGCGGGCAATTCGCGGAGCCCCAGCATTTT.

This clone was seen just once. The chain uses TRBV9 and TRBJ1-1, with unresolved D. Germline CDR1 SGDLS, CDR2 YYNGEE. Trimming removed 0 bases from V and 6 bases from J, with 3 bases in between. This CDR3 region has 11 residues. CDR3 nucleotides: TGTGCCAGCAGCGTAGGGCCTGAAGCTTTCTTT. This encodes CASSVGPEAFF.

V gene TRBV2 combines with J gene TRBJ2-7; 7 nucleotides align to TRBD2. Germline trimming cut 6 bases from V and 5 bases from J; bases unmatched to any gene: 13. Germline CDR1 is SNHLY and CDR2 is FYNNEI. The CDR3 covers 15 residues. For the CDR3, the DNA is TGTGCCAGCAGGACCACTAGCGTGGGCGTCGACGAGCAGTACTTC. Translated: CASRTTSVGVDEQYF.

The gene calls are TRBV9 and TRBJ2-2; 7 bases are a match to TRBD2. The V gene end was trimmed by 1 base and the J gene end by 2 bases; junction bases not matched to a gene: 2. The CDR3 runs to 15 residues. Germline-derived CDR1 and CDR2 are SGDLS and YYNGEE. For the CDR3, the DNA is TGTGCCAGCAGCGTATCTAGCGGAAACACCGGGGAGCTGTTTTTT. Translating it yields CASSVSSGNTGELFF.

Written as DNA, the CDR3 is TGTGCCAGCAGCCCACAGGGTCCTACAAAACTGTTTTTT. It specifies CASSPQGPTKLFF. The gene calls are TRBV9 and TRBJ1-4; a possible D gene is TRBD1 (6 bases). Looked up from germline, CDR1 is SGDLS and CDR2 is YYNGEE. V was cut by 4 bases and J by 10 bases, with 14 bases left in between. The CDR3 covers 13 residues.

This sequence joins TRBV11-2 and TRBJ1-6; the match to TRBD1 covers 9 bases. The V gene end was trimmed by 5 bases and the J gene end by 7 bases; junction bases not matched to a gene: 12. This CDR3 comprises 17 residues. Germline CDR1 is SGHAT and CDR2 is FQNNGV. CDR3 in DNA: TGTGCCAGCAGCCAGCAATTTAGGACAGGGGCGAATTCACCCCTCCACTTT. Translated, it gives CASSQQFRTGANSPLHF.

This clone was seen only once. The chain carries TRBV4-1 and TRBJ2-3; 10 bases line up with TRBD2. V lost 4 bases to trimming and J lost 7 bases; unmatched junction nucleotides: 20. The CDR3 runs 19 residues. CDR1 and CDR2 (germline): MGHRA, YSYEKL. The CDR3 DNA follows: TGCGCCAGCAGCCCGTCCCCCCCCCTTACTAGCGGGGTGGCAAATACGCAGTATTTT. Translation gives CASSPSPPLTSGVANTQYF.

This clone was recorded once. For the CDR3, the DNA is TGTGCCAGCAGCCAAGTAGCGGAGACCCAGTACTTC. Amino acids: CASSQVAETQYF. This chain joins TRBV7-9 and TRBJ2-5; D may be TRBD2 (5 bases). Germline V lookup: CDR1 SEHNR, CDR2 FQNEAQ (reference sequence). Trimming left V 5 bases short and J 5 bases short, with 9 bases between. The CDR3 sequence is 12 residues long. Combining the CDR3 with reference TRBV7-9 and TRBJ2-5 gives the whole variable domain DTGVSQNPRHKITKRGQNVTFRCDPISEHNRLYWYRQTLGQGPEFLTYFQNEAQLEKSRLLSDRFSAERPKGSFSTLEIQRTEQGDSAMYLCASSQVAETQYFGPGTRLLVL.

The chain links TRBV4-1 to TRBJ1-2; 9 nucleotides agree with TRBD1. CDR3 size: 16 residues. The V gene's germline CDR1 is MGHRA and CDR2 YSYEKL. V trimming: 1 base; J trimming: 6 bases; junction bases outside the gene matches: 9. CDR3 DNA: TGCGCCAGCAGCCAAGCCGGGACAGGGTTAGCAAATGGCTACACCTTC. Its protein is CASSQAGTGLANGYTF.

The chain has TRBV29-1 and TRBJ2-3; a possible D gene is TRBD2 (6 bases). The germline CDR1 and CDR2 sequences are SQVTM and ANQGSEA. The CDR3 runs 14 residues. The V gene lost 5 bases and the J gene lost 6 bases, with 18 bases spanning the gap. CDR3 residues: CSVWASEKRDTQYF. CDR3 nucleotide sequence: TGCAGCGTTTGGGCTAGCGAAAAAAGGGATACGCAGTATTTT.

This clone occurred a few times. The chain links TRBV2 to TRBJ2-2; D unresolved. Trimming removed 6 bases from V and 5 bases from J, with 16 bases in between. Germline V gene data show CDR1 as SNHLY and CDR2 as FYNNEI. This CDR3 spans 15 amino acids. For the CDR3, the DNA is TGTGCCAGCAGAGCCGATGGTGTTGTGACCGGGGAGCTGTTTTTT. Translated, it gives CASRADGVVTGELFF.

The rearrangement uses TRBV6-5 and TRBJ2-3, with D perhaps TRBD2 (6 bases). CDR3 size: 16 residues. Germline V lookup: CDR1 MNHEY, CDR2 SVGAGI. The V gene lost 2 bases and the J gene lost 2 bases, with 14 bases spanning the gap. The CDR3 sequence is CASSYVGGRTTDTQYF. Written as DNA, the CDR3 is TGTGCCAGCAGTTACGTTGGAGGGAGAACCACAGATACGCAGTATTTT.

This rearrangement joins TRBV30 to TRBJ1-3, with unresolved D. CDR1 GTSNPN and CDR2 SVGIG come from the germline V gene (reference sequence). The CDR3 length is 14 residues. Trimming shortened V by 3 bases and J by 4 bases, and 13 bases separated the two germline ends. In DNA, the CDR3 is TGTGCCTGGAGAATCGGGGTGAGAGGAAACACCATATATTTT. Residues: CAWRIGVRGNTIYF. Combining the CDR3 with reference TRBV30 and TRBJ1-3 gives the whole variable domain SQTIHQWPATLVQPVGSPLSLECTVEGTSNPNLYWYRQAAGRGLQLLFYSVGIGQISSEVPQNLSASRPQDRQFILSSKKLLLSDSGFYLCAWRIGVRGNTIYFGEGSWLTVV.

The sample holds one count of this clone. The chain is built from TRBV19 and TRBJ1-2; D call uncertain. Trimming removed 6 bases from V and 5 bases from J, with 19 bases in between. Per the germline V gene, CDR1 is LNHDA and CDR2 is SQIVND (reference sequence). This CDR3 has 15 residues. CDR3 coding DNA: TGTGCCAGTAGCATGAACCCGGGCCCGGGGTATGGCTACACCTTC. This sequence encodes CASSMNPGPGYGYTF.

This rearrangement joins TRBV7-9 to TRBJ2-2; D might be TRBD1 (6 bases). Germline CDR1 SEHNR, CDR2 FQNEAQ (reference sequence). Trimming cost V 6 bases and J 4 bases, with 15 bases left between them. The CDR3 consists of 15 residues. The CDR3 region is CASRHRTDFTGELFF. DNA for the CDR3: TGTGCCAGCAGACACCGGACAGACTTCACCGGGGAGCTGTTTTTT. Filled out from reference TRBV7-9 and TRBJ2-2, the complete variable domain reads DTGVSQNPRHKITKRGQNVTFRCDPISEHNRLYWYRQTLGQGPEFLTYFQNEAQLEKSRLLSDRFSAERPKGSFSTLEIQRTEQGDSAMYLCASRHRTDFTGELFFGEGSRLTVL.

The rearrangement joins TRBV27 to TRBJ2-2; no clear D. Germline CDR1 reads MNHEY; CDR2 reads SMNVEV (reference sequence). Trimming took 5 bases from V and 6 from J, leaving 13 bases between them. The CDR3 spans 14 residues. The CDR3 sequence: CASSPSFTAGELFF. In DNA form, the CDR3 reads TGTGCCAGCAGTCCCTCATTTACTGCCGGGGAGCTGTTTTTT.

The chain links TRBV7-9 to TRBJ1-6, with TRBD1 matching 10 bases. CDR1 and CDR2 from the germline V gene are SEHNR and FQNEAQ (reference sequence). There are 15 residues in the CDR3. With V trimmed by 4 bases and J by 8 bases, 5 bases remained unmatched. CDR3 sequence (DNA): TGTGCCAGCAGCTCTTGGACAGGGGGAGATTCACCCCTCCACTTT. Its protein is CASSSWTGGDSPLHF.

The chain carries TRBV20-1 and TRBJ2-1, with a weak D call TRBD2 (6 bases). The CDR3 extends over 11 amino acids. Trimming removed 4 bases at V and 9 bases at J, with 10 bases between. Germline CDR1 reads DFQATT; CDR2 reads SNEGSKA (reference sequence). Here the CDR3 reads CSATSVTEQFF. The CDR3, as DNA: TGCAGTGCTACTAGCGTTACTGAGCAGTTCTTC.

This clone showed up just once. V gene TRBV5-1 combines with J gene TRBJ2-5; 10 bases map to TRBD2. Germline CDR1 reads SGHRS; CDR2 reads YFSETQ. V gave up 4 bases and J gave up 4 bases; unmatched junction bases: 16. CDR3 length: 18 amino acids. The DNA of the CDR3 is TGCGCCAGCAGCCCCAAGACCGGACTAGCGGTCATGGGAGAGACCCAGTACTTC. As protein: CASSPKTGLAVMGETQYF. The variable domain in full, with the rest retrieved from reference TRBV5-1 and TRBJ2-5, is KAGVTQTPRYLIKTRGQQVTLSCSPISGHRSVSWYQQTPGQGLQFLFEYFSETQRNKGNFPGRFSGRQFSNSRSEMNVSTLELGDSALYLCASSPKTGLAVMGETQYFGPGTRLLVL.

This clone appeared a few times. CDR3 in amino acids: CASSPLTGELFF. The DNA of the CDR3 is TGTGCCAGCTCACCACTAACCGGGGAGCTGTTTTTT. The chain uses TRBV18 and TRBJ2-2; D is undetermined. Deletions cut 1 base from V and 5 bases from J, with 2 bases between. The CDR3 is 12 residues long. The V gene's germline CDR1 is KGHSH and CDR2 LQKENI.

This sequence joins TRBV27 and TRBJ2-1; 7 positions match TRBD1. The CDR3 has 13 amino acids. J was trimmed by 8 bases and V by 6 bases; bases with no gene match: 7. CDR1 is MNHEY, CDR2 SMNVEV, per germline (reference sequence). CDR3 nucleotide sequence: TGTGCCAGCAGACGACAGGGTCGGGATGAGCAGTTCTTC. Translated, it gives CASRRQGRDEQFF.

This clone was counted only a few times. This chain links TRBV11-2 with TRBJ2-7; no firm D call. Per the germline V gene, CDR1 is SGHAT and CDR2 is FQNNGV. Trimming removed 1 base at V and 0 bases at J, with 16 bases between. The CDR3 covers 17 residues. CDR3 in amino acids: CASSLAGAGISSYEQYF. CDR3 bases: TGTGCCAGCAGCTTAGCAGGTGCAGGTATCAGCTCCTACGAGCAGTACTTC.

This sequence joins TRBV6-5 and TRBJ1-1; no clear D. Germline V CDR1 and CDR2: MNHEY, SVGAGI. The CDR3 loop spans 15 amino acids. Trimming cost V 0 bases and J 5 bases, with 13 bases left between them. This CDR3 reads CASSYSAGRGTEAFF. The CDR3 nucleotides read TGTGCCAGCAGTTACTCGGCCGGTAGAGGAACTGAAGCTTTCTTT.

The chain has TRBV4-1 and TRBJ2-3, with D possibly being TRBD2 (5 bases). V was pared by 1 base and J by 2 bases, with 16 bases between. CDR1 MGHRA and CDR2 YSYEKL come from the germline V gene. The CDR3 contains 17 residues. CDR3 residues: CASSQGRGRPSTDTQYF. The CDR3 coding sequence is TGCGCCAGCAGCCAAGGCCGGGGTCGACCATCCACAGATACGCAGTATTTT.

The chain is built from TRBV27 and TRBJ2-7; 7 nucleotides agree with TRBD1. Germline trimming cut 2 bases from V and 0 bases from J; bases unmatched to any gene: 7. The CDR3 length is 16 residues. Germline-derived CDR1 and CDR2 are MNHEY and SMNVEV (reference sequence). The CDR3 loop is CASSLNRGRSSYEQYF. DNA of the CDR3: TGTGCCAGCAGTTTAAACAGGGGACGGAGCTCCTACGAGCAGTACTTC.

CDR3 region: CASSHTTNTEAFF. In DNA form, the CDR3 reads TGTGCCAGCAGCCACACTACAAATACCGAAGCTTTCTTT. This chain connects TRBV7-9 to TRBJ1-1; D uncertain. Between the trimmed V and J ends, which lost 5 bases and 8 bases, there was a span of 15 bases. This CDR3 is 13 amino acids long. The germline V gene encodes CDR1 SEHNR and CDR2 FQNEAQ (reference sequence).